The sequence of this TCR beta chain was determined in a study of T cell responses to AZD1222 COVID-19 vaccine. Worth noting for this clone: Its antigen is still unknown.

Only in-frame clones appear in the TCRdb table, and some are missing; sequencing was by immunoSEQ multiplex PCR. Counted here are fewer than 45,000 clones, roughly nine tenths occurring once; the ten biggest clones make up 5.5% to 7%. The CDR3 has 14 amino acids. Germline CDR1 and CDR2: SGHNT and YENEEA. V lost 6 bases, J lost 8 bases, and 5 bases stayed unmatched. Overall study findings and caveats: Donors were largely white British and mainly female; clonal diversity was possibly underestimated. Two AZD1222 administrations were followed by greater Spike-specific TCR breadth and depth. Baseline serology detected seropositivity in only 5 or 6 AZD1222 recipients. Repertoire sampling was restricted to post-peak T cell response timepoints.

Here the sequenced sample was peripheral blood, taken on day 0 of AZD1222 vaccination. The rearrangement links TRBV11-3 to TRBJ2-1, with 12 nucleotides matching TRBD2. The origin of this receptor is an adult in good health. The DNA of the CDR3 is TGTGCCAGCAGTTCTAGCGGGAGGGCCTATGAGCAGTTCTTC. Its protein is CASSSSGRAYEQFF.